This is a list of T cell receptor beta chains from one sample in a study of T-cell reconstitution after alpha-beta-depleted transplantation in children. MiXCR, run by TCRdb on the PCR reads, gives a single entry per CDR3 protein. Among some 290,000 distinct CDR3 sequences listed, approximately 9.6% were seen once. The sequencing here drew on PBMCs from the stem cell graft donor, taken from the stem cell graft. Receptor source: a human donor who donated a stem cell graft to a child with SCID. CDR3s include the opening cysteine and the closing phenylalanine or tryptophan. A D gene is named only where the DNA matches it firmly. Part of the rows lack a size; the others show once, few, many or a class for expanded clones.

j_gene: TRBJ2-1; abundance: few; d_gene: NA; v_gene: TRBV7-6; CDR3nt: TGTGCCAGCAGCTTATGGGGGGGGCTAAGCGATGAGCAGTTCTTC; CDR3aa: CASSLWGGLSDEQFF
j_gene: TRBJ2-6; abundance: NA; d_gene: NA; v_gene: TRBV29-1; CDR3nt: TGCAGCGTAGAGGGACGGAACTCTGGGGCCAACGTCCTGACTTTC; CDR3aa: CSVEGRNSGANVLTF
j_gene: TRBJ1-6; abundance: NA; d_gene: NA; v_gene: TRBV5-1; CDR3nt: TGCGCCAGCAGCTCGAACCCTAATTCACCCCTCCACTTT; CDR3aa: CASSSNPNSPLHF
j_gene: TRBJ1-3; abundance: few; d_gene: NA; v_gene: TRBV10-1; CDR3nt: TGCGCCAGCAAACCAACCAGTTCTGGAAACACCATATATTTT; CDR3aa: CASKPTSSGNTIYF
j_gene: TRBJ1-5; abundance: NA; d_gene: NA; v_gene: TRBV12-3/TRBV12-4; CDR3nt: TGTGCCACCAGTTTAGGTCCACAGCCCCAGCATTTT; CDR3aa: CATSLGPQPQHF
j_gene: TRBJ2-7; abundance: NA; d_gene: TRBD1; v_gene: TRBV2; CDR3nt: TGTGCCAGCAGTGAATTAGTTGGGACAGGCTACCTGTACTCCTACGAGCAGTACTTC; CDR3aa: CASSELVGTGYLYSYEQYF
j_gene: TRBJ2-7; abundance: few; d_gene: NA; v_gene: TRBV7-8; CDR3nt: TGTGCCAGCAGCTTAGGCTCCGCAGATCCTATCTACGAGCAGTACTTC; CDR3aa: CASSLGSADPIYEQYF
j_gene: TRBJ2-7; abundance: NA; d_gene: NA; v_gene: TRBV15; CDR3nt: TGTGCCACCAGCAGAGCTAGACAGTACGAGCAGTACTTC; CDR3aa: CATSRARQYEQYF
j_gene: TRBJ2-7; abundance: few; d_gene: TRBD2; v_gene: TRBV7-9; CDR3nt: TGTGCCAGCAGCTCAATCGGGGGGTACGAGCAGTACTTC; CDR3aa: CASSSIGGYEQYF
j_gene: TRBJ2-1; abundance: many; d_gene: TRBD2; v_gene: TRBV20-1; CDR3nt: TGCAGTGCTCTGAGCGGGGAACGGGACAATGAGCAGTTCTTC; CDR3aa: CSALSGERDNEQFF
j_gene: TRBJ2-4; abundance: few; d_gene: NA; v_gene: TRBV5-6; CDR3nt: TGTGCCAGCAGAACAATAGCCAAAAACATTCAGTACTTC; CDR3aa: CASRTIAKNIQYF
j_gene: TRBJ2-5; abundance: few; d_gene: NA; v_gene: TRBV6-1; CDR3nt: TGTGCCAGCAGTACAGGGATCCACCAAGAGACCCAGTACTTC; CDR3aa: CASSTGIHQETQYF
j_gene: TRBJ1-2; abundance: NA; d_gene: TRBD1; v_gene: TRBV18; CDR3nt: TGTGCCAGCTCACCTGGGACAGGACCTAACTATGGCTACACCTTC; CDR3aa: CASSPGTGPNYGYTF
j_gene: TRBJ1-6; abundance: few; d_gene: TRBD1; v_gene: TRBV5-1; CDR3nt: TGCGCCAGCAGCTTAGGACAGGGGGCGCCGAATTCACCCCTCCACTTT; CDR3aa: CASSLGQGAPNSPLHF
j_gene: TRBJ2-1; abundance: few; d_gene: NA; v_gene: TRBV6-1; CDR3nt: TGTGCCAGCAGAGAGGGACTTTCGCTGGCCTACAATGAGCAGTTCTTC; CDR3aa: CASREGLSLAYNEQFF
j_gene: TRBJ2-3; abundance: once; d_gene: NA; v_gene: TRBV7-9; CDR3nt: TGTGCCAGCAGCTCACGCCTCGGGGTGGACACAGATACGCAGTATTTT; CDR3aa: CASSSRLGVDTDTQYF
j_gene: TRBJ1-1; abundance: NA; d_gene: NA; v_gene: TRBV6-2/TRBV6-3; CDR3nt: TGTGCCAGCAGTTACCTTATAGGTGAAGGGGCTGAAGCTTTCTTT; CDR3aa: CASSYLIGEGAEAFF
j_gene: TRBJ2-5; abundance: few; d_gene: NA; v_gene: TRBV7-3; CDR3nt: TGTGCCAGCAGCTTAACGGGGGCTAGTCGGTGGGAGACCCAGTACTTC; CDR3aa: CASSLTGASRWETQYF
j_gene: TRBJ2-3; abundance: many; d_gene: NA; v_gene: TRBV12-3/TRBV12-4; CDR3nt: TGTGCCAGTAATCGGGGAAGCACAGATACGCAGTATTTT; CDR3aa: CASNRGSTDTQYF
j_gene: TRBJ1-5; abundance: many; d_gene: NA; v_gene: TRBV12-3/TRBV12-4; CDR3nt: TGTGCCAGCAGTCCGGGAGGGGGTCAGCCCCAGCATTTT; CDR3aa: CASSPGGGQPQHF
j_gene: TRBJ1-4; abundance: NA; d_gene: NA; v_gene: TRBV12-3/TRBV12-4; CDR3nt: TGTGCCAGCGAAAGGGGAACTAATGAAAAACTGTTTTTT; CDR3aa: CASERGTNEKLFF
j_gene: TRBJ2-5; abundance: NA; d_gene: NA; v_gene: TRBV3-1; CDR3nt: TGTGCCAGCAGCCAAGTTCCCGAGGGTACTCAGACCCAGTACTTC; CDR3aa: CASSQVPEGTQTQYF
j_gene: TRBJ1-1; abundance: many; d_gene: NA; v_gene: TRBV5-5; CDR3nt: TGTGCCAGCAGACCGGACGGGAACACTGAAGCTTTCTTT; CDR3aa: CASRPDGNTEAFF
j_gene: TRBJ2-2; abundance: many; d_gene: NA; v_gene: TRBV2; CDR3nt: TGTGCCAGCACCAGGGGGAACACCGGGGAGCTGTTTTTT; CDR3aa: CASTRGNTGELFF
j_gene: TRBJ2-3; abundance: NA; d_gene: TRBD1; v_gene: TRBV5-1; CDR3nt: TGCGCCAGCAGCCCCTCGACAGGGGTAAGGGCCACAGATACGCAGTATTTT; CDR3aa: CASSPSTGVRATDTQYF
j_gene: TRBJ2-7; abundance: many; d_gene: NA; v_gene: TRBV4-1; CDR3nt: TGCGCCAGCAGCCAAGGTCCGGGCGCGAACGAGCAGTACTTC; CDR3aa: CASSQGPGANEQYF
j_gene: TRBJ1-4; abundance: many; d_gene: NA; v_gene: TRBV10-3; CDR3nt: TGTGCCATCAGTGACAGATCTAATGAAAAACTGTTTTTT; CDR3aa: CAISDRSNEKLFF
j_gene: TRBJ2-5; abundance: NA; d_gene: NA; v_gene: TRBV7-9; CDR3nt: TGTGCCAGCAGCTTAGCCTGGGCCCAACCGTACTTC; CDR3aa: CASSLAWAQPYF
j_gene: TRBJ2-7; abundance: NA; d_gene: NA; v_gene: TRBV27; CDR3nt: TGTGCCAGCAGTCCCCGGACCCTCTCCTACGAGCAGTACTTC; CDR3aa: CASSPRTLSYEQYF
j_gene: TRBJ2-1; abundance: few; d_gene: TRBD2; v_gene: TRBV5-6; CDR3nt: TGTGCCAGCAGCTTGATGCTAGCGGATAACAATGAGCAGTTCTTC; CDR3aa: CASSLMLADNNEQFF
j_gene: TRBJ1-3; abundance: many; d_gene: NA; v_gene: TRBV9; CDR3nt: TGTGCCAGCAGCCCGAGCGGCGGACGAGGAAACACCATATATTTT; CDR3aa: CASSPSGGRGNTIYF
j_gene: TRBJ2-2; abundance: few; d_gene: TRBD1; v_gene: TRBV14; CDR3nt: TGTGCCAGCAGCCAAACCGGGACAGGTCTTGCGATTACCGGGGAGCTGTTTTTT; CDR3aa: CASSQTGTGLAITGELFF
j_gene: TRBJ1-2; abundance: NA; d_gene: TRBD1; v_gene: TRBV12-3/TRBV12-4; CDR3nt: TGTGCCAGCAGTCCCGGGGGCAGGGGGGACTATGGCTACACCTTC; CDR3aa: CASSPGGRGDYGYTF
j_gene: TRBJ2-7; abundance: NA; d_gene: NA; v_gene: TRBV12-3/TRBV12-4; CDR3nt: TGTGCCAGCAGGGCCTCGAACCGGGCTCAGAGGTTCTACGAGCAGTACTTC; CDR3aa: CASRASNRAQRFYEQYF
j_gene: TRBJ2-2; abundance: once; d_gene: NA; v_gene: TRBV7-3; CDR3nt: TGTGCCAGCAGCCCCCGTGGGCGGACTACTATAAACACCGGGGAGCTGTTTTTT; CDR3aa: CASSPRGRTTINTGELFF
j_gene: TRBJ2-7; abundance: NA; d_gene: NA; v_gene: TRBV2; CDR3nt: TGTGCCAGCAGTGGGCAACCCCCCCGGGCCCTCACCCGCTACGAGCAGTACTTC; CDR3aa: CASSGQPPRALTRYEQYF
j_gene: TRBJ2-5; abundance: many; d_gene: TRBD1; v_gene: TRBV12-3/TRBV12-4; CDR3nt: TGTGCCAGCAGTACTATACAGGGGGAAGTAGGGGAGACCCAGTACTTC; CDR3aa: CASSTIQGEVGETQYF
j_gene: TRBJ1-5; abundance: few; d_gene: TRBD1; v_gene: TRBV7-2; CDR3nt: TGTGCCAGCAGCCCCAGGACAGGTAGAAATCAGCCCCAGCATTTT; CDR3aa: CASSPRTGRNQPQHF
j_gene: TRBJ2-3; abundance: few; d_gene: TRBD2; v_gene: TRBV5-1; CDR3nt: TGCGCCAGCAGATTCGAGACTAGCACTAGCACAGATACGCAGTATTTT; CDR3aa: CASRFETSTSTDTQYF
j_gene: TRBJ1-1; abundance: many; d_gene: NA; v_gene: TRBV7-9; CDR3nt: TGTGCCAGCAGCGAAGGGACACAGAACACTGAAGCTTTCTTT; CDR3aa: CASSEGTQNTEAFF
j_gene: TRBJ2-5; abundance: few; d_gene: NA; v_gene: TRBV6-5; CDR3nt: TGTGCCAGCAGTTATCAAGCCTCGCAAGAGACCCAGTACTTC; CDR3aa: CASSYQASQETQYF
j_gene: TRBJ2-2; abundance: few; d_gene: TRBD1; v_gene: TRBV12-3/TRBV12-4; CDR3nt: TGTGCCAGCAGGGGGACAGGTGCGCTGTTTTTT; CDR3aa: CASRGTGALFF
j_gene: TRBJ1-1; abundance: NA; d_gene: TRBD1; v_gene: TRBV12-3/TRBV12-4; CDR3nt: TGTGCCAGCAGTTATGGACAGGGAGCTTTCTTT; CDR3aa: CASSYGQGAFF
j_gene: TRBJ1-1; abundance: NA; d_gene: NA; v_gene: TRBV11-2; CDR3nt: TGTGTGATCCTCCGGGGAAGGAACACTGAAGCTTTCTTT; CDR3aa: CVILRGRNTEAFF
j_gene: TRBJ2-5; abundance: many; d_gene: TRBD1; v_gene: TRBV11-2; CDR3nt: TGTGCCAGCAGTCCAGACAGGGATGGGACCCAGTACTTC; CDR3aa: CASSPDRDGTQYF
j_gene: TRBJ1-4; abundance: NA; d_gene: NA; v_gene: TRBV15; CDR3nt: TGTGCCACCGCACGCCTCTGGGGCACAACTAATGAAAAACTGTTTTTT; CDR3aa: CATARLWGTTNEKLFF
j_gene: TRBJ2-2; abundance: many; d_gene: NA; v_gene: TRBV7-2; CDR3nt: TGTGCCAGCAGCTTCGCCGGGTTCGGTCTAACCGGGGAGCTGTTTTTT; CDR3aa: CASSFAGFGLTGELFF
j_gene: TRBJ1-1; abundance: NA; d_gene: TRBD1; v_gene: TRBV14; CDR3nt: TGTGCCAGCAGCCAGTTCCGGGACAGGGTTGGGAACACTGAAGCTTTCTTT; CDR3aa: CASSQFRDRVGNTEAFF
j_gene: TRBJ1-2; abundance: NA; d_gene: NA; v_gene: TRBV18; CDR3nt: TGTGCCAGCTCACCCGACTATGGGCAGGGAGGCTATGGCTACACCTTC; CDR3aa: CASSPDYGQGGYGYTF